A selection of T cell receptor beta chains follows, all from one sample in a study of cytomegalovirus exposure and HLA in healthy donors. The data were produced by immunoSEQ multiplex PCR, yet TCRdb's version contains in-frame clones alone and is incomplete. The sample contains tens of thousands of clones, roughly 79% of which appear only once. Sequenced sample: PBMCs. The receptors derive from a man aged 50 to 60 in good health and CMV-seronegative. Both conserved end residues are part of each CDR3. The D gene is left open where the match is weak. Part of the rows lack a size; the others show once, few, many or a class for expanded clones.

size: .; D: TRBD1; length: 16; V: TRBV7-8; J: TRBJ2-1; DNA: TGTGCCAGCAGCTCGACCGGGACAGGGGTTTACAATGAGCAGTTCTTC; CDR3: CASSSTGTGVYNEQFF
size: once; D: TRBD2; length: 15; V: TRBV2; J: TRBJ2-1; DNA: TGTGCCAGCAGGGGGACTAGCGGGACGTACAATGAGCAGTTCTTC; CDR3: CASRGTSGTYNEQFF
size: once; D: TRBD2; length: 15; V: TRBV27; J: TRBJ2-1; DNA: TGTGCCAGCACTCCCGGGACTAGCGGGTGGGATGAGCAGTTCTTC; CDR3: CASTPGTSGWDEQFF
size: .; D: TRBD1; length: 15; V: TRBV4-3; J: TRBJ2-1; DNA: TGCGCCAGCAGCCAATCCGGGACAGGGGACAATGAGCAGTTCTTC; CDR3: CASSQSGTGDNEQFF
size: .; D: .; length: 12; V: TRBV30; J: TRBJ2-5; DNA: TGTGCCTGGAGCGTCAGGGAAAAGACCCAGTACTTC; CDR3: CAWSVREKTQYF
size: .; D: .; length: 14; V: TRBV13; J: TRBJ1-2; DNA: TGTGCCAGCAGCCTCCGACACTTTTCAAACGGCTACACCTTC; CDR3: CASSLRHFSNGYTF
size: .; D: .; length: 13; V: TRBV9; J: TRBJ1-3; DNA: TGTGCCAGCAGCGTTAGTCCTGGAAACACCATATATTTT; CDR3: CASSVSPGNTIYF
size: .; D: .; length: 17; V: TRBV7-6; J: TRBJ2-3; DNA: TGTGCCAGCAGCTTATATCTGGGAGTGGTCGGCACAGATACGCAGTATTTT; CDR3: CASSLYLGVVGTDTQYF
size: .; D: TRBD2; length: 15; V: TRBV7-2; J: TRBJ2-7; DNA: TGTGCCAGCAGCCCCCCTAGCGGGAGGGCTTACGAGCAGTACTTC; CDR3: CASSPPSGRAYEQYF
size: .; D: .; length: 14; V: TRBV6-5; J: TRBJ1-2; DNA: TGTGCCAGCAGTTACTCGATAACGACAGATGGCTACACCTTC; CDR3: CASSYSITTDGYTF
size: .; D: TRBD1; length: 15; V: TRBV28; J: TRBJ1-1; DNA: TGTGCCAGCAGTACCATTGGACAGGGTTACACTGAAGCTTTCTTT; CDR3: CASSTIGQGYTEAFF
size: few; D: .; length: 14; V: TRBV6-5; J: TRBJ1-1; DNA: TGTGCCAGCAGTTACCAAGGGGGTGGCACTGAAGCTTTCTTT; CDR3: CASSYQGGGTEAFF
size: .; D: .; length: 14; V: TRBV7-8; J: TRBJ2-7; DNA: TGTGCCAGCAGCTCGCGGGCAGGACCCCACGAGCAGTACTTC; CDR3: CASSSRAGPHEQYF
size: .; D: TRBD1; length: 15; V: TRBV5-6; J: TRBJ1-1; DNA: TGTGCCAGCAGCTTGCAGGGGGGCATGAACACTGAAGCTTTCTTT; CDR3: CASSLQGGMNTEAFF
size: .; D: TRBD1; length: 14; V: TRBV29-1; J: TRBJ2-5; DNA: TGCAGCGTGGCCTCCGGGACAGTACAAGAGACCCAGTACTTC; CDR3: CSVASGTVQETQYF
size: medium-sized; D: .; length: 17; V: TRBV4-1; J: TRBJ1-6; DNA: TGCGCCAGCAGCCTACGGACGGGATTATTCGATAATTCACCCCTCCACTTT; CDR3: CASSLRTGLFDNSPLHF
size: .; D: TRBD1; length: 14; V: TRBV5-1; J: TRBJ2-2; DNA: TGCGCCTCCCGAGGGACAGGGGAGACCGGGGAGCTGTTTTTT; CDR3: CASRGTGETGELFF
size: .; D: TRBD1; length: 15; V: TRBV5-1; J: TRBJ1-5; DNA: TGCGCCAGCAGCTTGGAAGGGGGCGCAAATCAGCCCCAGCATTTT; CDR3: CASSLEGGANQPQHF
size: few; D: .; length: 14; V: TRBV18; J: TRBJ1-4; DNA: TGTGCCAGCTCACGTCTAACACCGCCTCTAGACCTGTTTTTT; CDR3: CASSRLTPPLDLFF
size: .; D: TRBD1; length: 14; V: TRBV7-2; J: TRBJ2-7; DNA: TGTGCCAGCAGCCTCGGGACAGCCTCCTACGAGCAGTACTTC; CDR3: CASSLGTASYEQYF
size: once; D: TRBD1; length: 16; V: TRBV19; J: TRBJ1-1; DNA: TGTGCCAGTACTGTGGGGACAGGGATTTTGAACACTGAAGCTTTCTTT; CDR3: CASTVGTGILNTEAFF
size: .; D: TRBD2; length: 14; V: TRBV5-1; J: TRBJ2-1; DNA: TGCGCCAGCAGCTCGGGACTAGCGGGACATGAGCAGTTCTTC; CDR3: CASSSGLAGHEQFF
size: .; D: .; length: 12; V: TRBV19; J: TRBJ2-3; DNA: TGTGCCAGTAAGCCCCCCACAGATACGCAGTATTTT; CDR3: CASKPPTDTQYF
size: .; D: .; length: 10; V: TRBV19; J: TRBJ1-2; DNA: TGTGCCAGTTCTGACTATGGCTACACCTTC; CDR3: CASSDYGYTF
size: .; D: TRBD2; length: 15; V: TRBV7-2; J: TRBJ2-7; DNA: TGTGCCAGCAGCTCCCAAGCGGGAGGTCTTTACGAGCAGTACTTC; CDR3: CASSSQAGGLYEQYF
size: .; D: .; length: 14; V: TRBV6-5; J: TRBJ2-3; DNA: TGTGCCAGCAGTCCCTGGGGGGATCCAGATACGCAGTATTTT; CDR3: CASSPWGDPDTQYF
size: .; D: .; length: 17; V: TRBV28; J: TRBJ1-5; DNA: TGTGCCAGCAGTCCACAACGTGGGGGGGACCGCAATCAGCCCCAGCATTTT; CDR3: CASSPQRGGDRNQPQHF